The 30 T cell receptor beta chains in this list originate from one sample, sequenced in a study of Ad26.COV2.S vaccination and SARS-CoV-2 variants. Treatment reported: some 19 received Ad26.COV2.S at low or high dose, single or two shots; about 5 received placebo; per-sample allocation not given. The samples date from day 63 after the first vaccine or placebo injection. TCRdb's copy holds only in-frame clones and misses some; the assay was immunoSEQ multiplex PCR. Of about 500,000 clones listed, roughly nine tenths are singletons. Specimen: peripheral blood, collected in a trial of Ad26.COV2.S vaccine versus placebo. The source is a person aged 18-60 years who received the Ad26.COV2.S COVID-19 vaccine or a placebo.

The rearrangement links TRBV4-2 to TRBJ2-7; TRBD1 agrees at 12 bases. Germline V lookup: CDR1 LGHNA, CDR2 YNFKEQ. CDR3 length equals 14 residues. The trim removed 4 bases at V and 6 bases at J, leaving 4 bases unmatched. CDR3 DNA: TGTGCCAGCAGCCGAGGGACAGGGGGCGGCGAGCAGTACTTC. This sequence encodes CASSRGTGGGEQYF.

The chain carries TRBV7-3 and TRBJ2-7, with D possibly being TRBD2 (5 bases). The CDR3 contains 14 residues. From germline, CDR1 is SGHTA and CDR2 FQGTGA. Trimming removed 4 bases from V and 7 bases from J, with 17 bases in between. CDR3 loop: CASSSQPETGEQYF. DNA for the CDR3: TGTGCCAGCAGCTCCCAACCAGAAACGGGGGAGCAGTACTTC.

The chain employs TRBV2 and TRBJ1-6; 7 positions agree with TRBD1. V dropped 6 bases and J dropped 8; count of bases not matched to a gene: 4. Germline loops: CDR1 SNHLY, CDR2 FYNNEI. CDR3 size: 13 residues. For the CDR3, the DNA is TGTGCCAGCAGGGACAGGAATGATTCACCCCTCCACTTT. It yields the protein CASRDRNDSPLHF.

The CDR3 loop reads CASSLEAEYGYTF. DNA for the CDR3: TGTGCCAGCAGCTTAGAGGCAGAGTATGGCTACACCTTC. The chain employs TRBV7-9 and TRBJ1-2; no firm D call. The CDR3 contains 13 residues. Germline V gene data show CDR1 as SEHNR and CDR2 as FQNEAQ (reference sequence). Deletions cut 1 base from V and 5 bases from J, with 8 bases between.

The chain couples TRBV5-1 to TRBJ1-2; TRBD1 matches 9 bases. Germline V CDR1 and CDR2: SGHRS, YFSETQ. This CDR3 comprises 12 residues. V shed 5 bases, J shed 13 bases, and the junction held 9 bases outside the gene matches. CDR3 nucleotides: TGCGCCAGCAGTAACAGGGGGCCGACATTCACCTTC. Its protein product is CASSNRGPTFTF.

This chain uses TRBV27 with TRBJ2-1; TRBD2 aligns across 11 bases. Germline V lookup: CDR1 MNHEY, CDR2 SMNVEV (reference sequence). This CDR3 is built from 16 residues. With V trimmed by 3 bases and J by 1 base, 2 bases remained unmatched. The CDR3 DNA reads TGTGCCAGCAGTTTTTGGACTAGCGGGTCCTACAATGAGCAGTTCTTC. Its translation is CASSFWTSGSYNEQFF.

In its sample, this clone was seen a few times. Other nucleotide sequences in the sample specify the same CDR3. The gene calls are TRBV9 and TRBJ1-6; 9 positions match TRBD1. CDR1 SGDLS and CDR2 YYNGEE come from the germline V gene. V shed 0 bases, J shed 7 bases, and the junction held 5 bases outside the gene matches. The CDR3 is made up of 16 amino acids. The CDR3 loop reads CASSVDPGQGNSPLHF. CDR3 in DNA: TGTGCCAGCAGCGTAGACCCGGGACAGGGAAATTCACCCCTCCACTTT.

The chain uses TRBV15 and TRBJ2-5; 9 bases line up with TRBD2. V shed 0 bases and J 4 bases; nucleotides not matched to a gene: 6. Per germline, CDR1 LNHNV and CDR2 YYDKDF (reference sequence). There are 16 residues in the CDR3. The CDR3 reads CATSRETSGGGETQYF. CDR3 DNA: TGTGCCACCAGCAGAGAGACTAGCGGAGGGGGAGAGACCCAGTACTTC.

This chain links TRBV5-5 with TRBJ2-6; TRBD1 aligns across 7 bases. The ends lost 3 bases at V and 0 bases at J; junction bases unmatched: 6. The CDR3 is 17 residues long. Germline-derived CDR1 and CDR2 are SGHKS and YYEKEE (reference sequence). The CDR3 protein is CASSWQGQSSGANVLTF. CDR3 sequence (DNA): TGTGCCAGCAGCTGGCAGGGACAGAGCTCTGGGGCCAACGTCCTGACTTTC. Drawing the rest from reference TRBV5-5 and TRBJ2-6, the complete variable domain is DAGVTQSPTHLIKTRGQQVTLRCSPISGHKSVSWYQQVLGQGPQFIFQYYEKEERGRGNFPDRFSARQFPNYSSELNVNALLLGDSALYLCASSWQGQSSGANVLTFGAGSRLTVL.

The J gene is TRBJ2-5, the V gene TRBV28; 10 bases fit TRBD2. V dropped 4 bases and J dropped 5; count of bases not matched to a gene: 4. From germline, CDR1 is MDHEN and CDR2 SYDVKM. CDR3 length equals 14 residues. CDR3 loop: CASSSRTSGETQYF. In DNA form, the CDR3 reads TGTGCCAGCAGTTCCAGGACTAGCGGCGAGACCCAGTACTTC.

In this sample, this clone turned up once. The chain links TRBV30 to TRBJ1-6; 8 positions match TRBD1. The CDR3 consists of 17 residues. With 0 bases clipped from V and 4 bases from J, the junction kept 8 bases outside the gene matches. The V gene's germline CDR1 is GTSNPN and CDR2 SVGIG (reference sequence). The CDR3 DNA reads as TGTGCCTGGAGTGTAACGAGGACAGGGCTTTATAATTCACCCCTCCACTTT. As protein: CAWSVTRTGLYNSPLHF.

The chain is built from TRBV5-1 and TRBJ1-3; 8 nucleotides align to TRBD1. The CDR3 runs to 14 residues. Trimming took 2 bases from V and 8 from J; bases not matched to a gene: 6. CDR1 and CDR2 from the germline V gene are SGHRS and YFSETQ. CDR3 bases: TGCGCCAGCAGCTTAACCAGGGGGCGAGACACCATATATTTT. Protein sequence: CASSLTRGRDTIYF. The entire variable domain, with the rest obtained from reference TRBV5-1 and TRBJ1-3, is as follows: KAGVTQTPRYLIKTRGQQVTLSCSPISGHRSVSWYQQTPGQGLQFLFEYFSETQRNKGNFPGRFSGRQFSNSRSEMNVSTLELGDSALYLCASSLTRGRDTIYFGEGSWLTVV.

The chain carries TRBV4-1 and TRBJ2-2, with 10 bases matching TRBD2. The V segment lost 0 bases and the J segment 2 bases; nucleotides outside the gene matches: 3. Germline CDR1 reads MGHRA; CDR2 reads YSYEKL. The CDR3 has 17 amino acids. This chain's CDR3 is CASSQEGLAENTGELFF. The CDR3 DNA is TGCGCCAGCAGCCAAGAAGGACTAGCGGAAAACACCGGGGAGCTGTTTTTT.

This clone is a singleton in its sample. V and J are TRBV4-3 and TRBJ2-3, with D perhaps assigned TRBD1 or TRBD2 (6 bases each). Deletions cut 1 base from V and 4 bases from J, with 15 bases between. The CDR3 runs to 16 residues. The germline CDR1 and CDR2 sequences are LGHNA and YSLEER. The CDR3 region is CASSQARGESADTQYF. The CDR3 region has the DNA TGCGCCAGCAGCCAAGCAAGGGGGGAGTCAGCAGATACGCAGTATTTT.

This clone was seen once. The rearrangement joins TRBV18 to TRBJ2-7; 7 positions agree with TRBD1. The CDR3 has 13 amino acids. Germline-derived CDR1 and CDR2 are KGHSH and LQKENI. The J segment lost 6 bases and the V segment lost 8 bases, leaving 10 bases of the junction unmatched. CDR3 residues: CASVDRVLGEQYF. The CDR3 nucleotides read TGTGCCAGCGTCGACAGGGTTTTGGGCGAGCAGTACTTC.

The CDR3 spells CASSYTPDHSNQPQHF. The CDR3, as DNA: TGTGCCAGCAGTTACACCCCGGACCATAGCAATCAGCCCCAGCATTTT. The rearrangement joins TRBV6-2 or TRBV6-3 to TRBJ1-5; D gene unclear. The CDR3 sequence is 16 residues long. Germline values: CDR1 MNHEY, CDR2 SVGEGT. Trimming took off 2 bases at V and 0 bases at J, with 11 bases between the two ends.

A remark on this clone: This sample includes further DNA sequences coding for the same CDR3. This CDR3 reads CASSLSGSYEQYF. CDR3 DNA: TGTGCCAGCAGCTTATCGGGGAGCTACGAGCAGTACTTC. This chain joins TRBV7-9 and TRBJ2-7, with D possibly matching TRBD2 (5 bases). V gave up 2 bases and J gave up 3 bases, with 8 bases separating them. The CDR3 runs 13 residues. Germline V gene sequence: CDR1 SEHNR, CDR2 FQNEAQ (reference sequence).

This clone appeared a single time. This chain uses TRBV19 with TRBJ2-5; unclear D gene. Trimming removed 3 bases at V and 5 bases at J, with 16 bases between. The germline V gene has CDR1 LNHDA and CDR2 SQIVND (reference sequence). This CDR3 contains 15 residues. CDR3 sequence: CASSISLGVGETQYF. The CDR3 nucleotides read TGTGCCAGTAGTATTTCTCTTGGAGTAGGGGAGACCCAGTACTTC.

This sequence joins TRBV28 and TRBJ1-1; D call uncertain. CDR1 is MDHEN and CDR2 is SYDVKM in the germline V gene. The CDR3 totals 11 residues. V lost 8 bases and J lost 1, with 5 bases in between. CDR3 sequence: CASLTNTEAFF. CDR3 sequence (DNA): TGTGCCAGCCTGACGAACACTGAAGCTTTCTTT.

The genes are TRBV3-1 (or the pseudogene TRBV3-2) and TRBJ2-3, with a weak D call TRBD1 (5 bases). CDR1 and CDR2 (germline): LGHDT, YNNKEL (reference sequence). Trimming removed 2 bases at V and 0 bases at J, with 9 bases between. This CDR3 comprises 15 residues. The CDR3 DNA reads TGTGCCAGCAGCCAAAGGGGCGGCAGCACAGATACGCAGTATTTT. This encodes CASSQRGGSTDTQYF.

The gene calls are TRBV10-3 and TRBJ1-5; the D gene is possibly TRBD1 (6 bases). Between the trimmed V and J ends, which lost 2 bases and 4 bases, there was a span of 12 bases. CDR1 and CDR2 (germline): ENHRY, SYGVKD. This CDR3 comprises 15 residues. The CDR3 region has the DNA TGTGCCATCAGTGAGGGTCAGGGGAGTAATCAGCCCCAGCATTTT. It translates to CAISEGQGSNQPQHF.

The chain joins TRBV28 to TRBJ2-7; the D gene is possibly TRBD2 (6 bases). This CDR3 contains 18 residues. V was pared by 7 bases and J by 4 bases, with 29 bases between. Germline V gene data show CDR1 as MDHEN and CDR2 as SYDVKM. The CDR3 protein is CASKSTLSSGLLKYEQYF. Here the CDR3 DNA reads TGTGCCAGCAAGTCTACCCTCTCTTCGGGACTCCTCAAGTACGAGCAGTACTTC.

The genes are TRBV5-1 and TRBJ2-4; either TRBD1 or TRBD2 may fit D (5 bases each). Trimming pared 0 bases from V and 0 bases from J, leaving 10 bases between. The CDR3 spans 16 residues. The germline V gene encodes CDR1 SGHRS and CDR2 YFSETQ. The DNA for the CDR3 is TGCGCCAGCAGCTTGGACGGGGCGGGAGCCAAAAACATTCAGTACTTC. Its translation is CASSLDGAGAKNIQYF.

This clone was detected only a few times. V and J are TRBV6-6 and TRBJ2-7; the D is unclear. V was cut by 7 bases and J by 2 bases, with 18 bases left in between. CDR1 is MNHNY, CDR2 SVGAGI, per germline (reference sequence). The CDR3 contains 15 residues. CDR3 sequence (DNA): TGTGCCAGCACCGCGAGCTTGGGCCTAACCTACGAGCAGTACTTC. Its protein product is CASTASLGLTYEQYF.

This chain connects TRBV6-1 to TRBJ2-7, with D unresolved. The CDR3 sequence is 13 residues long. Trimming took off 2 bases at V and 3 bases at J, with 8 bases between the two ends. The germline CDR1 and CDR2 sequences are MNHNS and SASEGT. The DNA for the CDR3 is TGTGCCAGCAGTGAAAACTCAGGCTACGAGCAGTACTTC. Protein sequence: CASSENSGYEQYF.

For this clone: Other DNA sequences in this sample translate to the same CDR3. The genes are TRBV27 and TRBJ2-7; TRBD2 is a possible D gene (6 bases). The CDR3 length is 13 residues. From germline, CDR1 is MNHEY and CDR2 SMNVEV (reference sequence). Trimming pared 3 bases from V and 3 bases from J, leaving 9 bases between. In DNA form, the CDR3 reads TGTGCCAGCAGTTTGGGGGGTGACTACGAGCAGTACTTC. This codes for CASSLGGDYEQYF.

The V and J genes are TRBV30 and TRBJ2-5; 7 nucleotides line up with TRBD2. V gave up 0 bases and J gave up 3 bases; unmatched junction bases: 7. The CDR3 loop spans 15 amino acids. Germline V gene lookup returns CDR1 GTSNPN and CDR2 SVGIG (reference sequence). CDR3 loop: CAWSVRNSGKETQYF. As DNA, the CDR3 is TGTGCCTGGAGTGTACGGAACAGCGGGAAAGAGACCCAGTACTTC.

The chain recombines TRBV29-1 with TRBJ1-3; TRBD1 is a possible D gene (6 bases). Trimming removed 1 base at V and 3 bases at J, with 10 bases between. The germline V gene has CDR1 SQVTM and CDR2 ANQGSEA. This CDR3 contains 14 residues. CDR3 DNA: TGCAGCGTTGAAGCACAGGGTGGTGGAAACACCATATATTTT. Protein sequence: CSVEAQGGGNTIYF.

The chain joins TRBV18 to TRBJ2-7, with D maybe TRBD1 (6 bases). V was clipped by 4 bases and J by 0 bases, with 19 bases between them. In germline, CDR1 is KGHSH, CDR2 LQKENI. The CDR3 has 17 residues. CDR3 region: CASSLQTGPMSSYEQYF. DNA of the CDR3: TGTGCCAGCTCACTTCAGACAGGTCCTATGAGCTCCTACGAGCAGTACTTC.

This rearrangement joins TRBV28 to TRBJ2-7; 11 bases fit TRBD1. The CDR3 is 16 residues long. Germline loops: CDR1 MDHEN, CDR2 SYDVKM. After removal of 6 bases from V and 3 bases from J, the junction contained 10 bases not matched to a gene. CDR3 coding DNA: TGTGCCAGCAGCCCGATACGGGACAGGGGGAACTACGAGCAGTACTTC. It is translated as CASSPIRDRGNYEQYF.